This is a list of T cell receptor beta chains from one sample in a study of TIL therapy for anti-PD-1-resistant metastatic lung cancer. Assay: immunoSEQ multiplex PCR; the TCRdb copy retains only in-frame clones and omits some. The repertoire holds around 30,000 clones, with 74% as singletons. This specimen was blood, taken at baseline. These receptors all come from a woman between 30 and 80 years old with non-small cell lung cancer. Each CDR3 is given with its conserved first and last residue. D genes are given only for firm matches. The size entry is marked missing in some rows and otherwise reads once, few, many or a size class.

abundance	v_gene	j_gene	len	d_gene	CDR3nt	CDR3aa
-	TRBV27	TRBJ2-1	16	TRBD1	TGTGCCAGCAGTTCCACGGACAGGTTCTCACTCAATGAGCAGTTCTTC	CASSSTDRFSLNEQFF
-	TRBV5-1	TRBJ2-7	15	-	TGCGCCAGCAGCTTAAACCCGGACAGCTCCTACGAGCAGTACTTC	CASSLNPDSSYEQYF
once	TRBV25-1	TRBJ1-2	14	TRBD1	TGTGCCAGCAGGCCAAGGACAGGGAGAGGGGGCTACACCTTC	CASRPRTGRGGYTF
few	TRBV11-2	TRBJ2-2	16	TRBD1	TGTGCCAGCAGCTTAGAACGGACAGGGAACACCGGGGAGCTGTTTTTT	CASSLERTGNTGELFF
few	TRBV27	TRBJ2-3	14	-	TGTGCCAGCAGTGAGCTGACTAGACCAGATACGCAGTATTTT	CASSELTRPDTQYF
few	TRBV5-4	TRBJ1-1	15	TRBD1	TGTGCCAGCAGCTCTTACAGGGGGGGGAACACTGAAGCTTTCTTT	CASSSYRGGNTEAFF
few	TRBV7-9	TRBJ1-5	13	-	TGTGCCAGCACCCCGGGGGGCAATCAGCCCCAGCATTTT	CASTPGGNQPQHF
-	TRBV27	TRBJ2-1	13	TRBD2	TGTGCCAGCACATCTAGCGGACGCAATGAGCAGTTCTTC	CASTSSGRNEQFF
-	TRBV27	TRBJ2-1	21	TRBD2	TGTGCCAGCAGTCCCGAACTCGGACTAGCGGGAGATATTGGTCTCTACAATGAGCAGTTCTTC	CASSPELGLAGDIGLYNEQFF
-	TRBV19	TRBJ2-4	14	-	TGTGCCAGTAGTATACTTCCCCCGTCAAACATTCAGTACTTC	CASSILPPSNIQYF
-	TRBV15	TRBJ1-1	13	-	TGTGCCACCAGCAGAGAATGGGACACTGAAGCTTTCTTT	CATSREWDTEAFF
-	TRBV5-1	TRBJ1-1	12	TRBD1	TGCGCCAGTAGATTAGGACAGGCAGAAGCTTTCTTT	CASRLGQAEAFF
-	TRBV4-1	TRBJ1-1	13	-	TGCGCCAGCAGCCAAGAAAGGGACACTGAAGCTTTCTTT	CASSQERDTEAFF
-	TRBV2	TRBJ2-2	12	-	TGTGCCAGCAGTGTACAGGGCGGGGAGCTGTTTTTT	CASSVQGGELFF
few	TRBV15	TRBJ1-1	17	-	TGTGCCACCAGCACCCACACCGGGGGGGCGCAGAACACTGAAGCTTTCTTT	CATSTHTGGAQNTEAFF
-	TRBV27	TRBJ2-7	14	-	TGTGCCAGCAGTTTGGTGGGCAACGTAGGGGAGCAGTACTTC	CASSLVGNVGEQYF
-	TRBV30	TRBJ2-5	16	TRBD2	TGTGCCTGGAGTCTAACCGGGACTAGCGGGATTGAGACCCAGTACTTC	CAWSLTGTSGIETQYF
-	TRBV7-8	TRBJ2-3	15	TRBD2	TGTGCCAGCAGCTTAGGACTAGCGGGCACAGATACGCAGTATTTT	CASSLGLAGTDTQYF
-	TRBV6-1	TRBJ1-5	13	TRBD1	TGTGCCAGCAGCAGGGGGGGGAATCAGCCCCAGCATTTT	CASSRGGNQPQHF
medium-sized	TRBV7-9	TRBJ2-1	17	TRBD2	TGTGCCAGCAGCCCCCAGGCCCTAGCGGGAGGATACAATGAGCAGTTCTTC	CASSPQALAGGYNEQFF
-	TRBV5-7	TRBJ1-5	16	TRBD1	TGTGCCAGCAGCTTGAACCGGGACAGAGAGAATCAGCCCCAGCATTTT	CASSLNRDRENQPQHF
-	TRBV7-2	TRBJ2-3	16	-	TGTGCCAGCAGCTCCTCGCCTAGCAGCCGCACAGATACGCAGTATTTT	CASSSSPSSRTDTQYF
-	TRBV5-1	TRBJ2-1	16	TRBD2	TGCGCCAGCAGCTCAACAGCGGGAGGTGCCTACAATGAGCAGTTCTTC	CASSSTAGGAYNEQFF
-	TRBV18	TRBJ1-1	15	-	TGTGCCAGCTCACCGACCGGGCCGCCGCACACTGAAGCTTTCTTT	CASSPTGPPHTEAFF
-	TRBV11-3	TRBJ2-7	13	-	TGTGCCAGCAGCAAAGGAACTTCCAGCGAGCAGTACTTC	CASSKGTSSEQYF
-	TRBV6-4	TRBJ2-2	15	TRBD2	TGTGCCAGCAGTTTTAGCGGGGCGAACACCGGGGAGCTGTTTTTT	CASSFSGANTGELFF
once	TRBV7-7	TRBJ2-2	15	-	TGTGCCAGCAGCTTAGATCCGGGGTACACCGGGGAGCTGTTTTTT	CASSLDPGYTGELFF
-	TRBV30	TRBJ2-1	18	TRBD2	TGTGCCTCGGGGTCGGGACTAGCGGGAGTTCCAATCAATAGGGGGCAGTTCTTC	CASGSGLAGVPINRGQFF
-	TRBV6-1	TRBJ2-7	16	TRBD2	TGTGCCAGCAGTGCCCCATCTAGCGGTACGACCTACGAGCAGTACTTC	CASSAPSSGTTYEQYF
-	TRBV6-5	TRBJ2-2	14	TRBD1	TGTGCCAGCAGACAGGGGAAGATGGCCGGGGAGCTGTTTTTT	CASRQGKMAGELFF
-	TRBV6-1	TRBJ1-1	14	-	TGTGCCAGCAGTTTCAAGGCCCTGAACACTGAAGCTTTCTTT	CASSFKALNTEAFF
-	TRBV21-1	TRBJ1-2	16	-	TGTGCCAGCAGCAAAGGTAATGGCAGGGGGTTCTATGGCTACACCTTC	CASSKGNGRGFYGYTF
-	TRBV5-1	TRBJ2-1	15	TRBD1	TGCGCCAGCAGCCGGGGACAGGGGGCCGTCAATGAGCAGTTCTTC	CASSRGQGAVNEQFF
-	TRBV27	TRBJ1-2	15	-	TGTGCCAGCAGAGTTCAGGAGGCCCCCAACTATGGCTACACCTTC	CASRVQEAPNYGYTF
-	TRBV2	TRBJ2-3	14	-	TGTGCCAGCAGTGAAGCCCCCACAGTCTATACGCAGTATTTT	CASSEAPTVYTQYF
-	TRBV7-2	TRBJ1-2	14	-	TGTGCCAGCAGCAGCAGGGTATTTGTGTATGGCTACACCTTC	CASSSRVFVYGYTF
-	TRBV7-2	TRBJ1-4	15	TRBD1	TGTGCCAGCAGCCAAGACAGGGGGCATTCTGAAAAACTGTTTTTT	CASSQDRGHSEKLFF
-	TRBV5-6	TRBJ2-1	16	TRBD2	TGTGCCAGCAGCTTGGCACCGGGACTAGCGAACAATGAGCAGTTCTTC	CASSLAPGLANNEQFF
few	TRBV7-6	TRBJ2-1	15	TRBD1	TGTGCCAGCAGCGCCGGACAGGGCCCCTACAATGAGCAGTTCTTC	CASSAGQGPYNEQFF
-	TRBV28	TRBJ1-2	15	-	TGTGCCAGCAGTGTCCCAGGGTTACCTAACTATGGCTACACCTTC	CASSVPGLPNYGYTF
few	TRBV12-5	TRBJ2-3	13	-	TGTGCTAGTGGTTTGTACGGTTCAGATACGCAGTATTTT	CASGLYGSDTQYF
-	TRBV2	TRBJ2-7	15	-	TGTGCCAGCAGTGAATGGTCTAGTTCAAATTGCGAGCAGTACTTC	CASSEWSSSNCEQYF
-	TRBV7-2	TRBJ2-1	15	TRBD2	TGTGCCAGCAGCCCGGCCAGCGGGACCTACAATGAGCAGTTCTTC	CASSPASGTYNEQFF
-	TRBV11-2	TRBJ2-7	16	-	TGTGCCAGCAGCCCCATTAAGGGGATGAGGGCCTACGAGCAGTACTTC	CASSPIKGMRAYEQYF
-	TRBV5-1	TRBJ1-3	12	-	TGCGCCAGCAGCTTGGAGGGAAACACCATATATTTT	CASSLEGNTIYF
-	TRBV15	TRBJ2-2	16	TRBD2	TGTGCCACCAGCAGAGATCCGGGAGGGCGTACCGGGGAGCTGTTTTTT	CATSRDPGGRTGELFF
-	TRBV10-3	TRBJ2-2	14	TRBD1	TGTGCCATCAGTTTGCGACAGGGTCCCGGGGAGCTGTTTTTT	CAISLRQGPGELFF
few	TRBV25-1	TRBJ1-2	13	-	TGTGCCAGCAGTGTCGGGGTGAACTATGGCTACACCTTC	CASSVGVNYGYTF
-	TRBV18	TRBJ1-5	16	-	TGTGCCAGCTCTCTTCTCCAGTCGGGGGGCAATCAGCCCCAGCATTTT	CASSLLQSGGNQPQHF
-	TRBV20-1	TRBJ2-7	11	-	TGCAGTGGTGTGCTTGCCCCCGAGCAGTACTTC	CSGVLAPEQYF
once	TRBV10-2	TRBJ2-4	11	-	TGCGCCAGCATGGGAAAAAACATTCAGTACTTC	CASMGKNIQYF
-	TRBV28	TRBJ1-5	12	-	TGTGCCAGCAACCAGGGGACCCAGCCCCAGCATTTT	CASNQGTQPQHF
-	TRBV9	TRBJ2-6	19	TRBD1	TGTGCCAGCAGCGTCCGCCGGGACAGGGGAACTTTTGGGGCCAACGTCCTGACTTTC	CASSVRRDRGTFGANVLTF
once	TRBV7-9	TRBJ2-1	14	-	TGTGCCAGCAGCTTCCAAGGGGGGGGCAATGAGCAGTTCTTC	CASSFQGGGNEQFF
-	TRBV5-1	TRBJ2-5	15	TRBD2	TGCGCCAGCCAGAGGACTAGTGCGGGGGGGGAGACCCAGTACTTC	CASQRTSAGGETQYF